This TCR beta chain was profiled in a study of cytomegalovirus exposure and HLA in healthy donors (dated by TCRdb to the late 2010s). Regarding the complete study: According to an earlier analysis of 550 to 750 of the donors, 150 million to 200 million T cells yielded some 110 million unique TCR beta sequences and approximately 300 Gb of sequence data. The aim of the study was to test whether cataloging public T cell receptors could identify signatures of past pathogen exposure. In a later genetic analysis, genome-wide SNP genotypes for about 55% of the roughly 670 donors were used, and that subset was treated as a discovery cohort. Donor age, sex, ethnicity and CMV serostatus were compiled alongside the repertoire data. Typing coverage differed by locus: A, B, C, DRB1 and DQB1 were typed in about 629-640 donors, DQA1 in about 550, DPA1 in around 600, and DPB1 in 472. About 300 gigabases of sequencing data and about 92 million unique TCR sequences made up an early release that covered around 640 HLA-typed donors. Both class I and class II loci were covered by HLA typing, at four-digit resolution. The study used immunosequencing to profile the T cell repertoires of more than 650 subjects and linked those repertoires to cytomegalovirus serostatus. A later analysis re-examined previously published TCR beta repertoires from about 670 donors and added high-resolution HLA genotyping to investigate patterns of TCR occurrence. Among around 400 genotyped donors of the cohort, an average of around 240,000 unique TCR beta nucleotide sequences were sequenced per donor, about a sixth of them non-productive. To predict cytomegalovirus infection status, the study brought together high-throughput TCR immunosequencing, statistical association of individual TCRs with disease status, and machine learning. Rather than using new phenotypic data, the later analysis identified candidate immune exposures from TCR beta sequences and from how often those sequences occurred across donors. Of the roughly 400 genotyped donors, about 80% fell in the genetic ancestry cluster associated with self-reported Caucasian donors. Roughly five DR-DQ haplotypes were handled as single units for association and clustering because linkage in the cohort was strong. All discovery cohort repertoires had been generated on a single sequencing platform. A separate validation cohort of about 110 different subjects was used in addition to the approximately 700-subject first cohort. An earlier analysis of more than 450 of the donors used high-throughput TCR beta sequencing to judge whether each TCR beta V gene segment behaved as functional or pseudogenic. General findings and caveats noted by the study authors: Strong co-occurrence of HLA alleles, especially DR and DQ, made assigning TCR associations to individual alleles difficult. In an earlier analysis of about 550 of the donors, most TCR beta V segments were observed in productive rearrangements about 87% or about 30% of the time, broadly matching IMGT annotations. Because HLA typing was missing for some donors at each locus, association tests included only the typed subset. In a later genetic analysis, a missense DCLRE1C variant was associated with V-gene and J-gene trimming of TCR beta chains, and the association was replicated in an independent cohort. Because the 87-base-pair reads could not distinguish some IMGT-functional V segments, including TRBV6-2 and TRBV6-3, those segments were excluded. A later genetic analysis reported fewer N-insertions in productive TCRs among donors in an Asian-associated ancestry cluster than the roughly 700-donor mean. In a later analysis, HLA-associated TCR beta chains were found to be more clonally expanded and to have lower generation probabilities than equally common non-associated chains. Most TCR sequences were seen in very few donors, while some public TCRs were found in many individuals. Because counts were too low, seventeen rarely observed V segments, including chromosome 9 orphons, were excluded from the earlier analysis of a few hundred of the donors. Presence/absence analyses assumed roughly uniform sequencing depth across donors, an assumption that may not hold. The classifier was reported to diagnose cytomegalovirus status with high specificity and sensitivity in both the original and validation cohorts. A group of highly shared sequence variants was considered likely to be a technical artifact of the sequencing pipeline. In a later analysis, several top co-occurrence clusters were reported to appear linked to parvovirus B19, influenza, CMV and Epstein-Barr virus. Correlated functional status among segregating V segments might reflect linkage disequilibrium, but an unknown experimental factor could not be ruled out. In a later analysis, 16,951 TCR beta sequences were associated with specific HLA alleles at a false discovery rate of 0.05. A total of 164 TCR beta chains were listed by the study as associated with cytomegalovirus. According to a later analysis, most CMV-associated TCR beta chains appeared to be HLA-restricted, and the HLA associations seemed to be driven largely by CMV exposure. Immune exposure information for the cohort was limited to CMV serostatus. This cohort had only TCR beta chains sequenced, and the lack of alpha or paired-chain data limited which features could be detected. A further reported finding was that TCR beta sequences accurately predicted the HLA-A and HLA-B alleles for most subjects in the first cohort. The authors suggested that the approach could potentially be extended to other disease states and immunological phenotypes. According to a later analysis, TCR association rates differed among HLA loci, with DRB1 alleles showing the most associated TCRs and HLA-C alleles showing the fewest. Three of the identified cytomegalovirus-associated TCR beta chains were confirmed in vitro to be specific for cytomegalovirus antigens.

The CDR3 goes from the cysteine to the phenylalanine over 14 residues. The retained sequence is limited to the CDR3, 42 bases, with the frame set at the first base. The CDR1 and CDR2 encoded by the germline V gene (reference sequence) are SGHAT and FQDESV. The V and J ends are trimmed by 2 bases and 2 bases, leaving 8 bases between them. Library preparation employed the immunoSEQ multiplex PCR assay. A mixture of 60 forward primers for TCR Vbeta segments and 13 reverse primers for TCR Jbeta segments was used in the multiplex PCR. Amplification of the CDR3 region of rearranged TCR beta genes was performed with a multiplex PCR assay on genomic DNA. On the Illumina HiSeq System, the amplified TCR beta libraries were sequenced as 87-base-pair reads. In the original analysis: In a later analysis, approximately 74 million unique TCR beta chains were counted across the 500 to 850 repertoires, and roughly 10 million of these chains were shared by at least two donors. A nearest-neighbor algorithm error-corrected the raw reads and collapsed the reads into unique sequences, merging closely related sequences to remove PCR and sequencing errors. To assign V, D and J gene segments, CDR3 sequences were aligned to IMGT reference sequences. Each retained sequence needed at least a six-nucleotide match to both a V gene segment and a J gene segment. Rearrangements were called productive when the CDR3 lacked stop codons and stayed in frame with V and J; all others were non-productive. CDR3 was defined according to IMGT convention as the region running from the second conserved V-encoded cysteine to the conserved J-encoded phenylalanine. The earlier analysis of 587 of the donors excluded any sequence lacking an unambiguous match to a single V gene segment. In an earlier analysis of 587 of the donors, a V segment was called functional when productive rearrangements were above 56.7%, and segregating when the standard deviation between donors exceeded 5%. A statistical classification framework was developed to diagnose cytomegalovirus status using the catalog of TCR beta chain sequences. In a later analysis, TCR nucleotide sequences were compared against IMGT/GENE-DB human TR gene sequences so that V and J genes could be assigned. The TCRdist pipeline was used in a later analysis to assign CDR3 sequences and most-parsimonious VDJ recombination scenarios. In a later analysis, every TCR beta chain was defined by the combination of its CDR3 amino acid sequence and its V-gene family, and reads without a unique V-gene family were dropped. As a way to deal with suspected cross-contamination and a sequencing artifact, a later analysis dropped 450 to 700 nucleotide sequences that were highly shared and had low generation probability. For each public chain, a later analysis derived a clonal expansion index from normalized ranks of inferred template counts within each repertoire. A later analysis computed generation probabilities with a VDJ recombination model fitted to out-of-frame rearrangements, and checked the results against IGoR. In a later analysis, TCR-TCR, TCR-HLA and TCR-CMV co-occurrence was scored with hypergeometric tests, and a repertoire-size bias correction was applied to TCR pairs. In a later analysis, false discovery rates were estimated by permuting HLA or CMV assignments 20 times. In a later analysis, co-occurring TCRs were grouped with DBSCAN, and TCRdist sequence similarity was added when clustering was performed within HLA-allele-positive subsets. Repertoires with fewer than 30,000 or more than 120,000 public chains were left out of co-occurrence clustering, as were four to six repertoires with anomalous nucleotide sharing. TCRdb took over this immuneACCESS table, retaining in-frame rearrangements with V and J assigned. Such tables are incomplete; in checked studies, under half of the missing clones stem from an unresolved V gene, and the remainder is unexplained. From that table come the V and J calls and clone size; the DNA was used to work out D and trimming. The sample yields about 230,000 clones; roughly 90% were counted once. The ten largest clonotypes hold 0.95% to 1.1% of the sample.

As to this clone: What this receptor recognizes is not known. No much larger clone is present one base from it, and per-base qualities are unavailable.

The cohort consisted of fewer than 700 healthy bone marrow donors. At the time of sampling, all cohort members were nominally healthy, though unrecorded immune exposures were likely present. The donor tested CMV seronegative and was one of the 352 seronegative cohort members. A peripheral blood sample was collected from each donor, and TCR beta sequencing was performed on peripheral blood mononuclear cells. Genomic DNA extraction from the blood cell samples was performed with the Qiagen DNeasy Blood Extraction Kit. The sequence joins TRBV11-1 to TRBJ2-3; the D gene cannot be named for sure. Sequencing was done on a sample of PBMCs. The receptor was isolated from a woman aged 18-29 years in good health and CMV-seronegative. CDR3 region: CASSLRGLTDTQYF. The DNA sequence is as follows: TGTGCCAGCAGCTTACGTGGGCTCACAGATACGCAGTATTTT.